This TCR beta chain emerged from a study of T cell responses to AZD1222 COVID-19 vaccine. Study observations and caveats: A reported finding is that nearly half of spike-specific TCRs target unmutated variant regions. Baseline seropositivity characterized only a handful of AZD1222 recipients. Spike-specific TCR repertoires showed rising breadth and depth after two AZD1222 doses. White British ancestry dominated among donors, who included more females, and clonal diversity was possibly underestimated.

Some clones are missing from TCRdb's copy, which holds only in-frame ones; the method was immunoSEQ multiplex PCR. The sample includes 95,000 to 150,000 clones, roughly nine tenths of them seen just once. As regards this clone: Its antigen is as yet unknown.

Germline V lookup: CDR1 SGHAT, CDR2 FQNNGV. The CDR3 has 17 residues. V was pared by 4 bases and J by 0 bases, with 3 bases of the junction left unmatched. The receptor comes from an adult in good health. This sequence joins TRBV11-2 and TRBJ2-6; 10 bases are a match to TRBD1. The sample consisted of peripheral blood, taken on day 0 of AZD1222 vaccination. Written as DNA, the CDR3 is TGTGCCAGCAGCTGGCGGACAGGGGGCTCTGGGGCCAACGTCCTGACTTTC. Translated, it gives CASSWRTGGSGANVLTF.